This T cell receptor beta chain was found in a study of blood T cell repertoires in COVID-19. About the research overall: Specimens from acute and convalescent COVID-19 originated in the United States, Italy and Spain.

Trimming took 2 bases from V and 2 from J; bases not matched to a gene: 4. The germline V gene encodes CDR1 SGHNT and CDR2 YYREEE (reference sequence). The CDR3 has 15 amino acids. Sequenced by immunoSEQ multiplex PCR; TCRdb stores in-frame clones only, minus some. Of 150,000 or so clones in the sample, around nine tenths are singletons; the top ten hold over 9.5%. The sequence was collected from a woman in her 70s with COVID-19, enrolled during active disease. V is TRBV5-4 and J is TRBJ2-7; TRBD1 aligns across 10 bases. The sequencing input was peripheral blood. The CDR3 region has the DNA TGTGCCAGCAGCTTCGACAGGGGGCAAACCTACGAGCAGTACTTC. The encoded protein is CASSFDRGQTYEQYF.